This TCR beta chain was obtained from a study of cytomegalovirus exposure and HLA in healthy donors. Broader study findings: Using a false discovery rate of 0.05, a later analysis showed that approximately 17,000 TCR beta sequences were associated with HLA alleles.

PCR amplification relied on 60 Vbeta primers (plus 13 Jbeta primers). Libraries were prepared by immunoSEQ multiplex PCR; TCRdb keeps only in-frame clonotypes and omits some of them. The sample contains some 180,000 clones, roughly 82% of which appear only once. Concerning this clone itself: Its target is not known.

When sampled, the donors appeared nominally healthy, though they likely had unrecorded immune exposures. The CDR3 totals 15 residues. The trim removed 3 bases at V and 7 bases at J, leaving 9 bases unmatched. The germline V gene encodes CDR1 SGHTA and CDR2 FQGNSA. The source material was PBMCs. J is TRBJ2-1 and V is TRBV7-2; TRBD2 matches at 7 bases. The sequence was obtained from a girl aged 2-10 years in good health and CMV-seropositive. This CDR3 is CASSFRGSVRNEQFF. The CDR3 DNA is TGTGCCAGCAGCTTTCGCGGGAGCGTAAGAAATGAGCAGTTCTTC.